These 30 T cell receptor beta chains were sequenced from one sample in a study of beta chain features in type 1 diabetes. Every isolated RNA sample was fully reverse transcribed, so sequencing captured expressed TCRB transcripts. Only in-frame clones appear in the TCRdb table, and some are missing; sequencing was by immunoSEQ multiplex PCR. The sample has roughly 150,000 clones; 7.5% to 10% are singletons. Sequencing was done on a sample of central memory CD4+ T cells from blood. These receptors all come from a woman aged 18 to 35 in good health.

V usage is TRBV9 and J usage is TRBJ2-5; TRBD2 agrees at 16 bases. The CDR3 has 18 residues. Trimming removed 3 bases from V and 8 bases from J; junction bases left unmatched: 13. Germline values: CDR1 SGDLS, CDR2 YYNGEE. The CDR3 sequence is CASSAGTSGGALALTQYF. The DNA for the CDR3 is TGTGCCAGCAGCGCCGGGACTAGCGGGGGGGCTTTGGCCCTAACCCAGTACTTC.

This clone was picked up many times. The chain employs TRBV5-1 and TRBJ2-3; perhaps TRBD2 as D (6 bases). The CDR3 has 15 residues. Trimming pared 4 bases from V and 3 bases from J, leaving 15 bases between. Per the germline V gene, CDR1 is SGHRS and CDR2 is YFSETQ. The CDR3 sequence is CASSPGLHSTDTQYF. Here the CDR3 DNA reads TGCGCCAGCAGCCCGGGACTGCACTCGACAGATACGCAGTATTTT. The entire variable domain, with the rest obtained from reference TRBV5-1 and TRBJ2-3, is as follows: KAGVTQTPRYLIKTRGQQVTLSCSPISGHRSVSWYQQTPGQGLQFLFEYFSETQRNKGNFPGRFSGRQFSNSRSEMNVSTLELGDSALYLCASSPGLHSTDTQYFGPGTRLTVL.

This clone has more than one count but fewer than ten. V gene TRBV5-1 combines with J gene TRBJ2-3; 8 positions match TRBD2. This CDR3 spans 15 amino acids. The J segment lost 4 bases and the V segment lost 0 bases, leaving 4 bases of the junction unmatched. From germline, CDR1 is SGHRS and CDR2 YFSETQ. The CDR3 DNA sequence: TGCGCCAGCAGCTTGGCCAGCGGGAGCGCAGATACGCAGTATTTT. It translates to CASSLASGSADTQYF.

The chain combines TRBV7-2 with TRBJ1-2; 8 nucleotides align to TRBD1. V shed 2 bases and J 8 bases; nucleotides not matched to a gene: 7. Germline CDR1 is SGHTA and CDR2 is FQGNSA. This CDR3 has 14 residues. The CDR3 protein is CASSLFQGAEGYTF. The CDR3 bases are TGTGCCAGCAGCTTATTTCAGGGGGCGGAGGGCTACACCTTC.

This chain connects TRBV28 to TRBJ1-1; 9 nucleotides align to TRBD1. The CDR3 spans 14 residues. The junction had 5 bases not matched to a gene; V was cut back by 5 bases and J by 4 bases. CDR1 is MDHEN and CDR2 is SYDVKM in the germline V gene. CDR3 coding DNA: TGTGCCAGCAGTACACAGGGGGCGTTCACTGAAGCTTTCTTT. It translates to CASSTQGAFTEAFF.

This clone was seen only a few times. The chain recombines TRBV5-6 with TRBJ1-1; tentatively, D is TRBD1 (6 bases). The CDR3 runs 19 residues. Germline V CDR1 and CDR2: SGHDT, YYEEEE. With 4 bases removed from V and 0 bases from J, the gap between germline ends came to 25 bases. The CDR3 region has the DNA TGTGCCAGCAGCGGAAAGAGGGGGACACTCGGTGCCCTGAACACTGAAGCTTTCTTT. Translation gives CASSGKRGTLGALNTEAFF.

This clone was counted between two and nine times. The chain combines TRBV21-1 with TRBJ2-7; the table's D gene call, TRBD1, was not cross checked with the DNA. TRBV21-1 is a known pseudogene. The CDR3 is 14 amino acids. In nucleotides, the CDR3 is TGTGCCAGCAGCGCTCGTCACACCTCAGGCGAGCAGTACTTC. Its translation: CASSARHTSGEQYF.

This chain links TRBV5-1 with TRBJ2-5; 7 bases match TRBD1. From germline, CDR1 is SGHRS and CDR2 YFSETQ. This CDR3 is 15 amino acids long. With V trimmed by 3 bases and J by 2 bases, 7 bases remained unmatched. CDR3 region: CASSSRDSGQETQYF. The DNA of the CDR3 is TGCGCCAGCAGCTCCCGGGACAGCGGTCAAGAGACCCAGTACTTC.

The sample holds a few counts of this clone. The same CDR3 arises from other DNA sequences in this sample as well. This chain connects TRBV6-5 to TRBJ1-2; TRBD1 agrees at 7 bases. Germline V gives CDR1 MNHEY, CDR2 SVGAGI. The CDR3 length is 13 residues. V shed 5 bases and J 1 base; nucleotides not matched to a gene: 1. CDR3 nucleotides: TGTGCCAGCAGTCGGGACAGTAACTATGGCTACACCTTC. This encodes CASSRDSNYGYTF.

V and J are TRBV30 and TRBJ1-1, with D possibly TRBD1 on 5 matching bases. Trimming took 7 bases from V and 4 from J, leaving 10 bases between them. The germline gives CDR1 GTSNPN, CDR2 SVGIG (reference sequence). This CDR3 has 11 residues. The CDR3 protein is CAYLRGTEAFF. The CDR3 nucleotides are TGTGCCTATTTAAGGGGCACTGAAGCTTTCTTT.

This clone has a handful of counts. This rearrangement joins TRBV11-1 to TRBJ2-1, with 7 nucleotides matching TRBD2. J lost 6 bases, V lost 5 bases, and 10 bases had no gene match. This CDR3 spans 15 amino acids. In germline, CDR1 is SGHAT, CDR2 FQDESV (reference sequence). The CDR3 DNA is TGTGCCAGCAGCCTTAGCGGGTTACGGCTCAATGAGCAGTTCTTC. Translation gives CASSLSGLRLNEQFF.

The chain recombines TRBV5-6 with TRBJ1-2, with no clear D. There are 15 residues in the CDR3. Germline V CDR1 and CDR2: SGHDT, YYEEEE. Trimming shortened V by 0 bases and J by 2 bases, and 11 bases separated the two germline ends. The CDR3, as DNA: TGTGCCAGCAGCTTGGACGCCAGAACAAACTATGGCTACACCTTC. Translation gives CASSLDARTNYGYTF.

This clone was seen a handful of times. The DNA for the CDR3 is TGCGCCAGCAGCTTGGATAACAATCAGCCCCAGCATTTT. This translates into CASSLDNNQPQHF. This chain links TRBV5-1 with TRBJ1-5; D is ambiguous. Trimming took 0 bases from V and 3 from J, leaving 4 bases between them. The CDR3 has 13 residues. Germline CDR1 SGHRS, CDR2 YFSETQ.

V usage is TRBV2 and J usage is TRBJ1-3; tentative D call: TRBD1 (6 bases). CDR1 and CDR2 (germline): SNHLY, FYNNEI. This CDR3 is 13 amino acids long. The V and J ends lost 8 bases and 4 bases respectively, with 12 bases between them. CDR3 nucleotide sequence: TGTGCCAGCGGCGAGGGGGTAGGAAACACCATATATTTT. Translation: CASGEGVGNTIYF.

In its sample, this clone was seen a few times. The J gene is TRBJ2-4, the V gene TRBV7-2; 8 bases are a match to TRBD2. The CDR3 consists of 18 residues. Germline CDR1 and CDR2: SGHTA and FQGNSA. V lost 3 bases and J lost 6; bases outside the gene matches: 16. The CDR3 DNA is TGTGCCAGCAGCTTTAGTAGTGCGGGGGGAGAGGGTCGAAACATTCAGTACTTC. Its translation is CASSFSSAGGEGRNIQYF. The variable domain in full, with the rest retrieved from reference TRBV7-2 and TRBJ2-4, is GAGVSQSPSNKVTEKGKDVELRCDPISGHTALYWYRQSLGQGLEFLIYFQGNSAPDKSGLPSDRFSAERTGGSVSTLTIQRTQQEDSAVYLCASSFSSAGGEGRNIQYFGAGTRLSVL.

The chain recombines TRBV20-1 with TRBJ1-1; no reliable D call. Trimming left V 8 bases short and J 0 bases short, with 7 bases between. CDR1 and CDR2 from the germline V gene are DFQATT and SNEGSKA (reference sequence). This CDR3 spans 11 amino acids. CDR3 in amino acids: CSPLLNTEAFF. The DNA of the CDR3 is TGCAGTCCCCTTTTGAACACTGAAGCTTTCTTT.

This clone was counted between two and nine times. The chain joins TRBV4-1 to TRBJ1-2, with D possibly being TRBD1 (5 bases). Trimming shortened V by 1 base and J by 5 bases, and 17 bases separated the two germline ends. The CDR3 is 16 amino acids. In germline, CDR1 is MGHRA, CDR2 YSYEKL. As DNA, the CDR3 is TGCGCCAGCAGCCAAGCCTGGTCGGGGGAAGGTTATGGCTACACCTTC. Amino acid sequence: CASSQAWSGEGYGYTF.

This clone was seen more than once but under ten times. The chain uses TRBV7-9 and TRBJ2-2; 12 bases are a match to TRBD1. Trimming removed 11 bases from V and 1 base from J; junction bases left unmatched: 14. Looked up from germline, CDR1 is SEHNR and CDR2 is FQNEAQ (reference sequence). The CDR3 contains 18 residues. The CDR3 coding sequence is TGTGCCGAAGAACCGGGACAGGGGGCAAAAGGGAACACCGGGGAGCTGTTTTTT. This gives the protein CAEEPGQGAKGNTGELFF.

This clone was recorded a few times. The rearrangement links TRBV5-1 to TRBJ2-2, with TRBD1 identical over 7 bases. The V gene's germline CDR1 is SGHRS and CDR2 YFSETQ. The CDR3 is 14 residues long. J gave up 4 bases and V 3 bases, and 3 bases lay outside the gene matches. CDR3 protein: CASSSTGFTGELFF. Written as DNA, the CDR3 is TGCGCCAGCAGCTCGACAGGGTTCACCGGGGAGCTGTTTTTT.

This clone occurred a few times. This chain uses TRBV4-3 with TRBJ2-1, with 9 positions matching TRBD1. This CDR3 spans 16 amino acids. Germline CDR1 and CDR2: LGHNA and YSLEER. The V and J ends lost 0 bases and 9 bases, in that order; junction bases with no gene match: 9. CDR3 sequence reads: CASSQEGGTGSAEQFF. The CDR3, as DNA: TGCGCCAGCAGCCAAGAAGGGGGGACAGGGTCCGCTGAGCAGTTCTTC.

Here the CDR3 reads CASSLQGNQETQYF. CDR3 nucleotide sequence: TGTGCCAGCAGTTTACAGGGAAATCAAGAGACCCAGTACTTC. The V call is TRBV27, the J call TRBJ2-5, with a possible D match to TRBD1 (5 bases). Germline V gene data show CDR1 as MNHEY and CDR2 as SMNVEV (reference sequence). The CDR3 totals 14 residues. Trimming stripped 2 bases from V and 2 bases from J, with 9 bases between.

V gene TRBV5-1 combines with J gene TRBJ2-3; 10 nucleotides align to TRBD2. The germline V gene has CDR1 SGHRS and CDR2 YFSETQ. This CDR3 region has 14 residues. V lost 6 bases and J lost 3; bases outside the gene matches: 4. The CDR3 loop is CASTTSGITDTQYF. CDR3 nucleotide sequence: TGCGCCAGCACTACTAGCGGGATTACAGATACGCAGTATTTT.

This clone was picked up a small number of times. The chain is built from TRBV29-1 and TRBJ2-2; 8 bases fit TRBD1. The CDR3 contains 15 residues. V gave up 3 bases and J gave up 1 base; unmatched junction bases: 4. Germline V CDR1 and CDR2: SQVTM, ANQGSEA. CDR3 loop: CSVDGDRGNTGELFF. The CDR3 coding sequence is TGCAGCGTTGACGGTGACAGGGGGAACACCGGGGAGCTGTTTTTT.

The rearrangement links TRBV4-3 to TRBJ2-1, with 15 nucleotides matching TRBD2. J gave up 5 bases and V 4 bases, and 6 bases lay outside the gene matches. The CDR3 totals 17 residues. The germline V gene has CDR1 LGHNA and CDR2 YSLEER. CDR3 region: CASSRGTSGGSNNEQFF. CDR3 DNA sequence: TGCGCCAGCAGCCGGGGGACTAGCGGGGGGTCAAACAATGAGCAGTTCTTC.

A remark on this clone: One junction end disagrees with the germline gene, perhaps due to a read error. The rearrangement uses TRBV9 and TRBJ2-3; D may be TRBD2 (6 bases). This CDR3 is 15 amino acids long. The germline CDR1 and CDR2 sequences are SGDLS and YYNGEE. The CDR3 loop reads CARSVVADSTDTQYF. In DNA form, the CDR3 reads TGTGCCCGCAGCGTAGTAGCGGACAGCACAGATACGCAGTATTTT.

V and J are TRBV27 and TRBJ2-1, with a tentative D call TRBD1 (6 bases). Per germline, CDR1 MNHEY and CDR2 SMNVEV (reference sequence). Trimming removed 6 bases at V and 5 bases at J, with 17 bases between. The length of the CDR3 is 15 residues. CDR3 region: CASREKGVWDNEQFF. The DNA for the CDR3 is TGTGCCAGCAGAGAAAAGGGGGTTTGGGACAATGAGCAGTTCTTC.

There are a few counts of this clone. The CDR3 spells CASSLTSANYEQYF. The CDR3 nucleotides are TGCGCCAGCAGCTTGACTAGCGCTAACTACGAGCAGTACTTC. The chain carries TRBV5-1 and TRBJ2-7; 7 bases fit TRBD2. This CDR3 contains 14 residues. Germline CDR1 SGHRS, CDR2 YFSETQ. V lost 1 base to trimming and J lost 3 bases; unmatched junction nucleotides: 4.

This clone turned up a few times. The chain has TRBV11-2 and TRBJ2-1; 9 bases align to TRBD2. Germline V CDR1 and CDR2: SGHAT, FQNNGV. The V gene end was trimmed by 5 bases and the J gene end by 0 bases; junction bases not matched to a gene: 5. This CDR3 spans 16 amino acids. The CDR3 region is CASSNPLAGSYNEQFF. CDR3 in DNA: TGTGCCAGCAGCAACCCACTAGCGGGCTCCTACAATGAGCAGTTCTTC. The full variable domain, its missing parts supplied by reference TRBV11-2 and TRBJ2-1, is EAGVAQSPRYKIIEKRQSVAFWCNPISGHATLYWYQQILGQGPKLLIQFQNNGVVDDSQLPKDRFSAERLKGVDSTLKIQPAKLEDSAVYLCASSNPLAGSYNEQFFGPGTRLTVL.

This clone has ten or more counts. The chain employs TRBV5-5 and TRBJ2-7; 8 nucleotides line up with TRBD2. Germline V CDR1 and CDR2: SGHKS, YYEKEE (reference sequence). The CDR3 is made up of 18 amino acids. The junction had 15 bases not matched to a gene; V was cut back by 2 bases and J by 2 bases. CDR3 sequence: CASSLQGLTGTSPYEQYF. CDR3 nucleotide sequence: TGTGCCAGCAGCTTACAGGGCCTGACCGGGACTAGTCCCTACGAGCAGTACTTC.

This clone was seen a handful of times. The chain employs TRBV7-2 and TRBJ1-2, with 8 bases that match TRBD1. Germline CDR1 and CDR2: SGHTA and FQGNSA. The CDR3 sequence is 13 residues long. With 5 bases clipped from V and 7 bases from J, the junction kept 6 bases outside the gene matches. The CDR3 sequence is CASSLGQGGGYTF. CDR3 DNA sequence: TGTGCCAGCAGCCTCGGACAGGGTGGTGGCTACACCTTC.